This passage covers 5 T cell receptor beta chains from one sample sequenced in a study of blood T cell repertoires in COVID-19. The method was immunoSEQ multiplex PCR; TCRdb's version includes in-frame clones alone and lacks a portion of them. Here the sample spans about 230,000 clones, around four fifths being singletons. The source material was peripheral blood. These TCRs come from a woman in her 70s with active or convalescent COVID-19.

This chain links TRBV2 with TRBJ2-1, with D unclear. Germline V gene sequence: CDR1 SNHLY, CDR2 FYNNEI. V was pared by 6 bases and J by 3 bases, with 3 bases between. This CDR3 comprises 11 residues. CDR3 amino acids: CASRYYNEQFF. Here the CDR3 DNA reads TGTGCCAGCAGATACTACAATGAGCAGTTCTTC.

This chain joins TRBV3-1 (or the pseudogene TRBV3-2) and TRBJ2-3; 12 bases line up with TRBD2. The germline gives CDR1 LGHDT, CDR2 YNNKEL (reference sequence). This CDR3 is 16 amino acids long. V lost 1 base to trimming and J lost 5 bases; unmatched junction nucleotides: 4. The CDR3 loop is CASSQGLAGGGDTQYF. The CDR3 coding sequence is TGTGCCAGCAGCCAAGGTCTAGCGGGAGGGGGAGATACGCAGTATTTT.

The genes are TRBV10-3 and TRBJ2-3, with 7 bases matching TRBD2. Germline-derived CDR1 and CDR2 are ENHRY and SYGVKD. This CDR3 is built from 14 residues. V lost 10 bases and J lost 2; bases outside the gene matches: 9. CDR3 protein: CATLGTTNTDTQYF. For the CDR3, the DNA is TGTGCCACTCTGGGGACTACCAACACAGATACGCAGTATTTT.

The genes are TRBV11-3 and TRBJ1-1; 8 bases align to TRBD1. The CDR3 is 15 amino acids. Germline assignment: CDR1 SGHNT and CDR2 YENEEA. The ends lost 5 bases at V and 1 base at J; junction bases unmatched: 6. DNA for the CDR3: TGTGCCAGCAGCCTTCAAGGGACAGGGAACACTGAAGCTTTCTTT. Translated, it gives CASSLQGTGNTEAFF.

The CDR3 sequence: CASSWGVSLMSSYEQYF. For the CDR3, the DNA is TGTGCCAGCAGCTGGGGCGTGAGCCTGATGAGCTCCTACGAGCAGTACTTC. The V call is TRBV5-6, the J call TRBJ2-7; possible D gene TRBD1, 5 bases. Trimming took off 3 bases at V and 0 bases at J, with 19 bases between the two ends. This CDR3 is built from 17 residues. Germline V gene data show CDR1 as SGHDT and CDR2 as YYEEEE. Together with reference TRBV5-6 and TRBJ2-7, the CDR3 gives the full variable domain: DAGVTQSPTHLIKTRGQQVTLRCSPKSGHDTVSWYQQALGQGPQFIFQYYEEEERQRGNFPDRFSGHQFPNYSSELNVNALLLGDSALYLCASSWGVSLMSSYEQYFGPGTRLTVT.